Here is one T cell receptor beta chain with its context. Its target is unknown. The sample is drawn from a study of TIL therapy for anti-PD-1-resistant metastatic lung cancer. In the study overall: Tumors had a median PD-L1 proportion score of roughly 5.7%.

CDR3 length equals 16 residues. The time point is: pre-treatment sample, taken before nivolumab and TIL therapy. Study findings and constraints: Patients were highly selected, enriched for treatment-naive, never-smoker and oncogene-addicted cases.

The immunoSEQ assay was v3. Here immunoSEQ multiplex PCR was the method, and the copy in TCRdb shows in-frame clones only, minus some. Of nearly 15,000 clones listed, about 83% are singletons. The rearrangement uses TRBV12-2 and TRBJ2-7. TRBV12-2 is marked as a pseudogene. Here the sequenced sample was blood, taken at baseline. This TCR was sampled from a person aged 30 to 80 with non-small cell lung cancer. CDR3 loop: CASRFPVGWRKYEQYV. For the CDR3, the DNA is TGTGCAAGTCGCTTCCCCGTTGGTTGGCGAAAGTACGAGCAGTACGTC.